This T cell receptor (beta chain) appears in the sequencing data of a study of blood T cell repertoires in COVID-19. V was shortened by 1 base and J by 6 bases, with 6 bases between the two germline ends. The CDR3 is 12 residues long. Germline values: CDR1 MDHEN, CDR2 SYDVKM. Measured with immunoSEQ multiplex PCR; TCRdb has only the in-frame clones, and not every one. The sample has some 230,000 clones, around 81% seen once. The chain employs TRBV28 and TRBJ1-1; D uncertain. The TCR comes from a woman aged 25 to 39 who had recovered from COVID-19. Sequencing used peripheral blood. The CDR3 DNA is TGTGCCAGCAGTTTATTCCCTTCTGAAGCTTTCTTT. It specifies CASSLFPSEAFF.